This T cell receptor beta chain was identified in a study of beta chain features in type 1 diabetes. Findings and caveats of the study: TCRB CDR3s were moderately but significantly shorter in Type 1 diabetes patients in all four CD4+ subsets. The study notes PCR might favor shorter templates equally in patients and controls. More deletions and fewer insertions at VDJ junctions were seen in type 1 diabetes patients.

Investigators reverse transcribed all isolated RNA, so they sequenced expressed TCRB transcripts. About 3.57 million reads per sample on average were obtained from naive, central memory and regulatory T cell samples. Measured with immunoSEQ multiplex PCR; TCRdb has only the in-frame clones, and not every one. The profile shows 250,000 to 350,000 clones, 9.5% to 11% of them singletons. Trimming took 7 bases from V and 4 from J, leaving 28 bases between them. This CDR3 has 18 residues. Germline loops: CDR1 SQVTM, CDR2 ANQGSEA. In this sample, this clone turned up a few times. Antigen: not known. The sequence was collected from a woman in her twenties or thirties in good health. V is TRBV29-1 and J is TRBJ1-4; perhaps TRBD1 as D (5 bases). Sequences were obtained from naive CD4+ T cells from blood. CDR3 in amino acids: CSASAGAGLIQGNEKLFF. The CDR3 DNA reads TGCAGCGCCAGCGCAGGTGCCGGATTGATCCAGGGTAATGAAAAACTGTTTTTT.